This is a list of T cell receptor beta chains from one sample in a study of technical replicates of blood from several donors. Method: immunoSEQ multiplex PCR; TCRdb's copy keeps in-frame clones and lacks some. The profile shows about 75,000 clones, roughly nine tenths of them singletons. Sequenced input: T cells isolated from PBMCs. The receptors derive from a human donor in good health. Both conserved end residues are trimmed from each CDR3.

j_gene: TRBJ2-2; v_gene: TRBV18; CDR3aa: ASSPRVAGNTGELF
j_gene: TRBJ1-5; v_gene: TRBV6-6; CDR3aa: ASFDSYSNQPQH
j_gene: TRBJ1-3; v_gene: TRBV28; CDR3aa: ASSLQSPSGNTIY
j_gene: TRBJ1-2; v_gene: TRBV2; CDR3aa: ASSLGQGYGYT
j_gene: TRBJ2-7; v_gene: TRBV2; CDR3aa: ASSGVQGSITYEQY
j_gene: TRBJ2-5; v_gene: TRBV10-2; CDR3aa: ASSVGGEQETQY
j_gene: TRBJ2-1; v_gene: TRBV9; CDR3aa: ASSVMAYNEQF
j_gene: TRBJ2-7; v_gene: TRBV7-3; CDR3aa: ASSRGQEREEQY
j_gene: TRBJ2-2; v_gene: TRBV5-1; CDR3aa: ASSLSRAGDIWLTGELF
j_gene: TRBJ1-2; v_gene: TRBV4-3; CDR3aa: ASSQARTGYGYT
j_gene: TRBJ2-7; v_gene: TRBV7-9; CDR3aa: ASSLSVGAEYEQY
j_gene: TRBJ2-1; v_gene: TRBV19; CDR3aa: ASSLTLAGLDEQF
j_gene: TRBJ2-7; v_gene: TRBV5-4; CDR3aa: AFQTRTRHYEQY
j_gene: TRBJ1-4; v_gene: TRBV11-3; CDR3aa: ASSRGGALGSNEKLF
j_gene: TRBJ2-3; v_gene: TRBV7-9; CDR3aa: ASSFTSGATDTQY
j_gene: TRBJ1-2; v_gene: TRBV19; CDR3aa: ASSFTTEFYGYT
j_gene: TRBJ1-3; v_gene: TRBV6-5; CDR3aa: ASSSGLSSGNTIY
j_gene: TRBJ2-6; v_gene: TRBV7-9; CDR3aa: ASSLVNGANVLT
j_gene: TRBJ1-3; v_gene: TRBV18; CDR3aa: ASSPLDTPSGNTIY
j_gene: TRBJ2-3; v_gene: TRBV11-3; CDR3aa: ASSLDSPGTQY
j_gene: TRBJ2-2; v_gene: TRBV4-3; CDR3aa: ASSQELPLRSANTGELF
j_gene: TRBJ2-1; v_gene: TRBV19; CDR3aa: ASSMGSLAGVPNEQF
j_gene: TRBJ2-7; v_gene: TRBV29-1; CDR3aa: SVGGGVYEQY
j_gene: TRBJ2-5; v_gene: TRBV9; CDR3aa: ASSVDPGWETQY
j_gene: TRBJ2-7; v_gene: TRBV6-1; CDR3aa: ASSGQRLSYEQY
j_gene: TRBJ2-1; v_gene: TRBV10-3; CDR3aa: AISGSGSLVRNEQF